Listed here is a single T cell receptor beta chain. Its antigen is undetermined. The CDR3 runs to 13 residues. J was trimmed by 15 bases and V by 5 bases; bases with no gene match: 10. Germline values: CDR1 KGHDR, CDR2 SFDVKD. Sequencing was preceded by expansion of antigen-specific CD4+ T cells with viral peptide pools in the ViraFEST assay. Cells that had been cultured for roughly eleven days were the source of isolated CD4+ T cells. Every participant took two doses of the BNT162b2 or mRNA-1273 vaccine. The source of the sample is a study of vaccination effects on CD4 cells after COVID-19. The method was immunoSEQ multiplex PCR; TCRdb's version includes in-frame clones alone and lacks a portion of them. This table holds 20,000 to 30,000 clones, over 60% found once.

This specimen consisted of CD4+ T cells from PBMCs cultured with SARS-CoV-2 spike peptides, obtained after COVID-19 vaccination. The J gene is TRBJ2-1, the V gene TRBV24-1; the match to TRBD2 covers 9 bases. This TCR came from a human donor who received a COVID-19 vaccine. Some clones in this sample may be carry-over from other donors' samples. The CDR3 region is CATSVPGSGGRFF. CDR3 coding DNA: TGTGCCACCAGTGTCCCGGGTAGCGGGGGACGGTTCTTC.